Sequencing of this TCR beta chain was carried out in a study of T-cell reconstitution after alpha-beta-depleted transplantation in children. Using unique molecular identifiers, the investigators prepared the TCRbeta library. MiXCR was run by TCRdb on the PCR reads, yielding one entry per CDR3 protein. The repertoire consists of almost 20,000 distinct CDR3 sequences, with under 15% occurring once and the leading ten covering around 33%. This receptor was taken from a female patient aged 2 to 10 who had a stem cell transplant for congenital amegakaryocytic thrombocytopenia, so the T cells may come from the graft donor. Material: PBMCs, mostly from graft donor cells, obtained 60 days after TCRalphabeta/CD19-depleted stem cell transplant.

The CDR3 DNA reads as TGTGCCACCAGCAAGGACCCACGCTACAATGAGCAGTTCTTC. Translation gives CATSKDPRYNEQFF. This chain connects TRBV15 to TRBJ2-1; D not resolved. V gave up 4 bases and J gave up 3 bases, with 10 bases separating them. This CDR3 is 14 amino acids long. CDR1 is LNHNV and CDR2 is YYDKDF in the germline V gene (reference sequence). The full variable domain, rest sourced from reference TRBV15 and TRBJ2-1, is DAMVIQNPRYQVTQFGKPVTLSCSQTLNHNVMYWYQQKSSQAPKLLFHYYDKDFNNEADTPDNFQSRRPNTSFCFLDIRSPGLGDTAMYLCATSKDPRYNEQFFGPGTRLTVL.